The 9 T cell receptor beta chains given below trace back to one sample, sequenced in a study of OX40 agonist ivuxolimab in advanced cancers. The method was immunoSEQ multiplex PCR; TCRdb's version includes in-frame clones alone and lacks a portion of them. Among some 50,000 clones listed, 91% were seen once. The starting material was CD4+ or CD8+ T cells sorted from blood, obtained in a trial of the OX40 agonist ivuxolimab. The source of these receptors is an adult with an advanced solid tumor such as melanoma, head and neck, liver or kidney cancer.

J is TRBJ2-7 and V is TRBV28; D is perhaps TRBD1 (5 bases). Germline V CDR1 and CDR2: MDHEN, SYDVKM. With 1 base removed from V and 4 bases from J, the gap between germline ends came to 11 bases. There are 14 residues in the CDR3. The CDR3 reads CASSLSPDSYEQYF. CDR3 bases: TGTGCCAGCAGTTTATCCCCCGACAGTTACGAGCAGTACTTC.

The rearrangement uses TRBV4-3 and TRBJ2-7; D remains ambiguous. This CDR3 is 15 amino acids long. With 3 bases removed from V and 0 bases from J, the gap between germline ends came to 12 bases. Germline CDR1 LGHNA, CDR2 YSLEER. This CDR3 reads CASSHLTESSYEQYF. CDR3 coding DNA: TGCGCCAGCAGCCACCTGACGGAGAGCTCCTACGAGCAGTACTTC.

Only one count was recorded for this clone. The chain is built from TRBV18 and TRBJ1-5, with D perhaps matching TRBD1 (6 bases). The CDR3 totals 15 residues. Trimming stripped 5 bases from V and 4 bases from J, with 15 bases between. Germline CDR1 is KGHSH and CDR2 is LQKENI. The CDR3 protein is CASSYSGGGNQPQHF. For the CDR3, the DNA is TGTGCCAGCTCATATTCCGGGGGCGGAAATCAGCCCCAGCATTTT. Using reference TRBV18 and TRBJ1-5 for the parts outside the CDR3, the full variable domain is NAGVMQNPRHLVRRRGQEARLRCSPMKGHSHVYWYRQLPEEGLKFMVYLQKENIIDESGMPKERFSAEFPKEGPSILRIQQVVRGDSAAYFCASSYSGGGNQPQHFGDGTRLSIL.

The gene calls are TRBV5-1 and TRBJ1-1; unclear D gene. The V and J ends lost 4 bases and 0 bases respectively, with 16 bases between them. The CDR3 length is 16 residues. Germline CDR1 is SGHRS and CDR2 is YFSETQ. CDR3 in DNA: TGCGCCAGCAGCCAACGACCGAGCGGCCTGAACACTGAAGCTTTCTTT. This codes for CASSQRPSGLNTEAFF.

The chain recombines TRBV19 with TRBJ2-1; D perhaps matches TRBD2 (6 bases). V lost 4 bases and J 2 bases, leaving 12 bases between the germline ends. Germline V CDR1 and CDR2: LNHDA, SQIVND (reference sequence). The CDR3 has 15 amino acids. The CDR3 protein is CASSTPGLTYNEQFF. DNA of the CDR3: TGTGCCAGTAGTACCCCGGGACTCACCTACAATGAGCAGTTCTTC.

CDR3 sequence: CASSPPQAHSNQPQHF. As DNA, the CDR3 is TGTGCCAGCAGCCCCCCCCAGGCCCATAGCAATCAGCCCCAGCATTTT. This sequence joins TRBV7-9 and TRBJ1-5, with D hard to call. Germline CDR1 is SEHNR and CDR2 is FQNEAQ (reference sequence). The ends were cut back, 5 bases at V and 0 bases at J, with 14 bases in the middle. This CDR3 has 16 amino acids.

V is TRBV5-8 and J is TRBJ1-6; D is undetermined. Trimming removed 5 bases at V and 9 bases at J, with 0 bases between. Germline CDR1 is SGHTS and CDR2 is YDEGEE. This CDR3 region has 9 residues. CDR3 sequence (DNA): TGTGCCAGCAGTTCACCCCTCCACTTT. It translates to CASSSPLHF.

The CDR3 region is CASSLPGSTEAFF. The CDR3 DNA reads as TGTGCCAGCAGCTTACCGGGGAGCACTGAAGCTTTCTTT. The chain has TRBV7-2 and TRBJ1-1; unclear D gene. Germline loops: CDR1 SGHTA, CDR2 FQGNSA. The CDR3 length is 13 residues. V was cut by 2 bases and J by 4 bases, with 8 bases left in between. Based on the CDR3 plus reference TRBV7-2 and TRBJ1-1, the full variable domain is GAGVSQSPSNKVTEKGKDVELRCDPISGHTALYWYRQSLGQGLEFLIYFQGNSAPDKSGLPSDRFSAERTGGSVSTLTIQRTQQEDSAVYLCASSLPGSTEAFFGQGTRLTVV.

This chain connects TRBV12-5 to TRBJ1-1; TRBD1 aligns across 11 bases. The CDR3 consists of 17 residues. Trimming took 3 bases from V and 4 from J; bases not matched to a gene: 10. Germline V CDR1 and CDR2: LGHNT, FRNRAP. The CDR3: CASGFHLPGQGGTEAFF. CDR3 bases: TGTGCTAGTGGTTTCCATTTACCGGGACAGGGGGGCACTGAAGCTTTCTTT.